These T cell receptor beta chains were read from a single sample in a study of T cell changes during pregnancy in multiple sclerosis. Measured with immunoSEQ multiplex PCR; TCRdb has only the in-frame clones, and not every one. The sample lists about 39,000 clones, 85% to 95% seen once, with 0.3% to 0.4% in the top ten. The sample consisted of CD4+ T cells from peripheral blood mononuclear cells, taken after pregnancy. Source of these receptors: a female donor with multiple sclerosis, enrolled in a pregnancy study. The CDR3 runs from the conserved cysteine through the conserved F or W. The D gene is left open where the match is weak. Not every row has a clone size; where given, it reads once, few, many or a size class.

J,V,size,length,D,DNA,CDR3
TRBJ2-7,TRBV18,NA,15,NA,TGTGCCAGCTCAAATACTAGGGCCCCCCTCTACGAGCAGTACTTC,CASSNTRAPLYEQYF
TRBJ2-2,TRBV5-6,NA,16,TRBD1,TGTGCCAGCAGCAGGACAGGCCTCGCGAACACCGGGGAGCTGTTTTTT,CASSRTGLANTGELFF
TRBJ1-3,TRBV30,NA,15,NA,TGTGCCTGGAACTACATACGGGACACTGGAAACACCATATATTTT,CAWNYIRDTGNTIYF
TRBJ1-1,TRBV19,NA,12,NA,TGTGCCAGTAGTGGTAAGCCCAATGAAGCTTTCTTT,CASSGKPNEAFF
TRBJ1-6,TRBV6-6,once,15,TRBD1,TGTGCCAGCAGGGAACAGGGGACCTATAATTCACCCCTCCACTTT,CASREQGTYNSPLHF
TRBJ1-2,TRBV19,NA,12,TRBD1,TGTGCCGCGGGACAGAAAGGCTATGGCTACACCTTC,CAAGQKGYGYTF
TRBJ2-5,TRBV7-2,NA,13,NA,TGTGCCAGCAGCTTGGGCGAGAAAGAGACCCAGTACTTC,CASSLGEKETQYF
TRBJ2-1,TRBV7-3,NA,15,NA,TGTGCCAGCAGCTTAAGTATGGCAGGGTACAATGAGCAGTTCTTC,CASSLSMAGYNEQFF
TRBJ2-1,TRBV2,NA,16,TRBD2,TGTGCCAGCTTTCAGTTTAAGACTAGCGGTTTGTTGGAGCAGTTCTTC,CASFQFKTSGLLEQFF
TRBJ1-1,TRBV20-1,NA,11,NA,TGCAGTGCCAAGACGGGCACTGAAGCTTTCTTT,CSAKTGTEAFF
TRBJ2-1,TRBV25-1,once,10,NA,TGTGCCAGCAGTGTTAGTGAGCAGTTCTTC,CASSVSEQFF
TRBJ1-1,TRBV6-1,NA,14,TRBD1,TGTGCCAGCAAGGGACAGGGGATGAACACTGAAGCTTTCTTT,CASKGQGMNTEAFF
TRBJ1-1,TRBV6-6,NA,15,NA,TGTGCCAGCAGTTACCCCTACGAGGTGACCCCTGAAGCTTTCTTT,CASSYPYEVTPEAFF
TRBJ2-7,TRBV19,NA,14,NA,TGTGCCAGTAGTACCCAGGTTTTGGGTGGCGAGCAGTACTTC,CASSTQVLGGEQYF
TRBJ2-3,TRBV6-1,NA,15,NA,TGTGCCAGCAGTGAAGCAGTAGCGGCTTCGGATACGCAGTATTTT,CASSEAVAASDTQYF
TRBJ2-1,TRBV7-3,once,16,TRBD2,TGTGCCAGCAGCCCACAAGCGACGGGGGGGGCGGATGAGCAGTTCTTC,CASSPQATGGADEQFF